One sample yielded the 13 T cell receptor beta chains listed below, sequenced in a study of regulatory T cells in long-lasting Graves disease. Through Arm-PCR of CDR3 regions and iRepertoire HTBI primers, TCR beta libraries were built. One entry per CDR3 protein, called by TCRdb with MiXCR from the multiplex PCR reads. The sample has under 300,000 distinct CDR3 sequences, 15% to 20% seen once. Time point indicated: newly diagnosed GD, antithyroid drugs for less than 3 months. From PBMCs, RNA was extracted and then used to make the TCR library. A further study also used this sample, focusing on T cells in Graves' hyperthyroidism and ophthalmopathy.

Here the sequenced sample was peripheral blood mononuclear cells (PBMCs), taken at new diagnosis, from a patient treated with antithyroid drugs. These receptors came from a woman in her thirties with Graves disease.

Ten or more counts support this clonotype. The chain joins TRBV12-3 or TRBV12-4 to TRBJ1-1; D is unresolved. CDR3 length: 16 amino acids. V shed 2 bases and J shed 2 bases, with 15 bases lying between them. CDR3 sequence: CASSLSIFKDNTEAFF. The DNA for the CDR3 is TGTGCCAGCAGTTTAAGTATTTTTAAGGACAACACTGAAGCTTTCTTT.

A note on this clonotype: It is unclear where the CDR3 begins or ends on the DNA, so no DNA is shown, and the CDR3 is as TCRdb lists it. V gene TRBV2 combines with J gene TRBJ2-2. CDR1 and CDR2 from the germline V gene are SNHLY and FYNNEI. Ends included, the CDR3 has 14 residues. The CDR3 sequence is CASIQNLRAGELFF.

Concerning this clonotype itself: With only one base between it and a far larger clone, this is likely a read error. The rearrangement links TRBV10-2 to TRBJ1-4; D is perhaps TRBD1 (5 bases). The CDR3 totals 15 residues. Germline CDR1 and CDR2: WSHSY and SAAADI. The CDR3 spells CASTNGGAVTEKLFF. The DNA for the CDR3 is TGTGCCAGCACCAACGGCGGGGCGGTGACCGAAAAACTGTTTTTT.

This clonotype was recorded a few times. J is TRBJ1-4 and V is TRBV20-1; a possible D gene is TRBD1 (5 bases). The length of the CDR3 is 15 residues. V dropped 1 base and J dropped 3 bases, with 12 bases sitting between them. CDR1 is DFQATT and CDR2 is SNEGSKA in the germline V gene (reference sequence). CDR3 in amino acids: CSARVPGGANEKLFF. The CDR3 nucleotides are TGCAGTGCTAGAGTCCCGGGGGGGGCTAATGAAAAACTGTTTTTT.

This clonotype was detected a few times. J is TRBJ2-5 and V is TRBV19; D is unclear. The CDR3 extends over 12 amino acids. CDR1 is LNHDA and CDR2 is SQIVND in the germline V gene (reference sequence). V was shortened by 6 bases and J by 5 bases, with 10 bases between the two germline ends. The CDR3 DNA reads TGTGCCAGTAGAGGCGGCTGGGAGACCCAGTACTTC. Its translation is CASRGGWETQYF.

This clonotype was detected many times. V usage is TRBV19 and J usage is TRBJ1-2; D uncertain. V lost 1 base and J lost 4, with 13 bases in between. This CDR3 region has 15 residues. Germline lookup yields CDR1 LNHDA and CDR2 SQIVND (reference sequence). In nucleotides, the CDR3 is TGTGCCAGTAGTATAGCTGGCCAGCCCTTCTATGGCTACACCTTC. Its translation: CASSIAGQPFYGYTF.

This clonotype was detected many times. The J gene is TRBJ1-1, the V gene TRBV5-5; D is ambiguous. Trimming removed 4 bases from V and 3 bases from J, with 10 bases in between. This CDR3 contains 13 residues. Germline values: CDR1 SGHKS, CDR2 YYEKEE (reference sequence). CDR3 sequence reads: CASSSRADTEAFF. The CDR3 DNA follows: TGTGCCAGCAGCAGTCGAGCGGACACTGAAGCTTTCTTT.

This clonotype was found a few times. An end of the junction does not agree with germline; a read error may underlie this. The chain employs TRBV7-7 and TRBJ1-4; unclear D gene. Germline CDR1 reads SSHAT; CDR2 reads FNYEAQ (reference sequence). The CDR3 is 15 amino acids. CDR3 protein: CASSPSPRINEKLFF. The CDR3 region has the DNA TGTGCTAGCAGCCCATCCCCCCGGATTAATGAAAAACTGTTTTTT.

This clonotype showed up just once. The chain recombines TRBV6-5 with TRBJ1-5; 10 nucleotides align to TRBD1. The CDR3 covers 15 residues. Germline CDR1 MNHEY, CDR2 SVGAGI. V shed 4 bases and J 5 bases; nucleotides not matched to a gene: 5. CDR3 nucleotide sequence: TGTGCCAGCAGTTGGGACAGGGGTAGTTATCAGCCCCAGCATTTT. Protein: CASSWDRGSYQPQHF.

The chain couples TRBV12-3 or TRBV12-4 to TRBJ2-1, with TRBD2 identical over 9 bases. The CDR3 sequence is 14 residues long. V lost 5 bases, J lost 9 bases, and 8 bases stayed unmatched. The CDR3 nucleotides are TGTGCCAGCAGTCCTTCTGCGGGGGGGACTGAGCAGTTCTTC. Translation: CASSPSAGGTEQFF.

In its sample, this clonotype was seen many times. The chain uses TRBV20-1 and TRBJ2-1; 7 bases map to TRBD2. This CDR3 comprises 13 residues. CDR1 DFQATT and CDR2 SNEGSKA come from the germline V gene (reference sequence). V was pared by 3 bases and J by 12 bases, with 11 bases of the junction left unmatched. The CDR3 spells CSASPIGLERQFF. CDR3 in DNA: TGCAGTGCTAGTCCTATAGGACTAGAGAGGCAGTTCTTC.

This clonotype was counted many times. The CDR3 bases are TGTGCCAGCAGCCAAGATAGAGGGGGAGGTCAGCCCCAGCATTTT. Protein: CASSQDRGGGQPQHF. The genes are TRBV3-1 and TRBJ1-5; a possible D gene is TRBD1 (6 bases). The CDR3 runs 15 residues. Trimming cost V 0 bases and J 6 bases, with 12 bases left between them. Germline V lookup: CDR1 LGHDT, CDR2 YNNKEL (reference sequence).

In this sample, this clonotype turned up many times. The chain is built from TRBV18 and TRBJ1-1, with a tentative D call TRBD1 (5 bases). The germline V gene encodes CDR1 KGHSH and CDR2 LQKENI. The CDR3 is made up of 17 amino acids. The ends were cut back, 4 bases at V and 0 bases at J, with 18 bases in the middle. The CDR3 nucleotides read TGTGCCAGCTCACTGCCCGACAGTTTGCGTATGAACACTGAAGCTTTCTTT. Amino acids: CASSLPDSLRMNTEAFF.